A selection of T cell receptor beta chains follows, all from one sample in a study of tumor-infiltrating lymphocytes in primary liver carcinoma. TCRdb ran MiXCR on the multiplex PCR reads and lists one entry per CDR3 protein. The table records approximately 210,000 distinct CDR3 sequences, around three fifths of them present only once. Sequencing used peripheral blood. The receptor set was obtained from a woman aged 55-70 years with primary liver carcinoma and hepatitis B virus infection. Each CDR3 is given with its conserved first and last residue. A D gene is named only where the DNA matches it firmly. The size of a clone is reported for some rows only, either as once, few or many, or as a class for expanded clones.

len,j_gene,v_gene,abundance,d_gene,CDR3aa,CDR3nt
20,TRBJ2-1,TRBV7-3,few,-,CASSLTFERAVTSKDNEQFF,TGTGCCAGCAGCTTAACGTTTGAGCGGGCCGTTACCTCGAAAGACAATGAGCAGTTCTTC
14,TRBJ2-7,TRBV11-3,once,-,CASTPLGITYEQYF,TGTGCCAGCACCCCACTTGGGATCACCTACGAGCAGTACTTC
15,TRBJ2-2,TRBV7-8,few,-,CASSPSGAYTGELFF,TGTGCCAGCAGCCCGAGCGGCGCTTACACCGGGGAGCTGTTTTTT
18,TRBJ2-6,TRBV5-1,few,TRBD2,CASSLAGGSEAGANVLTF,TGCGCCAGCAGCTTGGCCGGCGGGAGTGAGGCTGGGGCCAACGTCCTGACTTTC
16,TRBJ2-3,TRBV11-2,-,-,CASRRVTGTSGGTQYF,TGTGCCAGCAGACGAGTGACTGGAACCTCGGGTGGTACGCAGTATTTC
14,TRBJ2-1,TRBV10-3,many,-,CAISEPTRPNEQFF,TGTGCCATCAGTGAGCCGACTAGGCCCAATGAGCAGTTCTTC
16,TRBJ2-3,TRBV30,-,TRBD1,CAWSVRGQGWGDTQYF,TGTGCCTGGAGTGTGCGGGGACAGGGATGGGGTGATACGCAGTATTTT
14,TRBJ1-6,TRBV19,-,TRBD1,CASSPGQKNSALHF,TGTGCCAGTAGCCCGGGACAGAAGAATTCAGCCCTCCACTTT
12,TRBJ2-1,TRBV28,-,-,CASRSQSHEQFF,TGTGCCAGCAGATCTCAGAGTCATGAGCAGTTCTTC
13,TRBJ1-2,TRBV29-1,-,-,CRATELGGPGYTF,TGCAGGGCTACCGAGCTCGGAGGGCCAGGCTACACCTTC
15,TRBJ1-2,TRBV6-1,many,TRBD1,CASSEGTGTYYGYTF,TGTGCCAGCAGTGAAGGGACAGGAACCTACTATGGCTACACCTTC
14,TRBJ2-2,TRBV6-1,many,TRBD2,CASIGTTHTGELFF,TGTGCCAGCATCGGGACTACACACACCGGGGAGCTGTTTTTT